This T cell receptor beta chain was sequenced for a study of blood T cells in healthy people across ages. For this clonotype: Its antigen remains unknown. A much more abundant neighbour one base away suggests this may be a read error.

Whole-study findings and limits: Donors of long life had a larger count of naive CD4+ cells and greater diversity than aged donors.

Combining a sample-barcoded 5' primer with a J-beta primer mix, a second PCR ran for roughly 7 to 11 cycles. TCRdb reprocessed the 5' RACE reads with MiXCR, giving one entry per CDR3 protein. The sample lists approximately 800,000 distinct CDR3 sequences, 20% to 30% occurring once. The sample also formed part of further work on T cells of mothers and their children. From that second work: Slightly higher, non-significant overlap characterized related mother-child pairs relative to unrelated pairs.

Sequenced sample: blood. The TCR comes from a boy aged 5-17 years in good health.

In DNA form, the CDR3 reads TGTGTCAGCAGTTCCCTCAGACAGGGGATGGACACTGAAGCTTTCTTT. This codes for CVSSSLRQGMDTEAFF. This chain uses TRBV28 with TRBJ1-1; the match to TRBD1 covers 8 bases. The germline V gene encodes CDR1 MDHEN and CDR2 SYDVKM. CDR3 length: 16 amino acids.